The 30 T cell receptor beta chains below all came from one sample that was sequenced in a study of early T cells in non-severe SARS-CoV-2 infection. From the 5' RACE reads, TCRdb called clonotypes with MiXCR, one entry per CDR3 protein. The table shows about 100,000 distinct CDR3 sequences, with around 14% occurring only once. Sequencing was carried out using whole blood. The receptors derive from an adult who was a healthcare worker with PCR-confirmed SARS-CoV-2 infection or an uninfected control (not recorded which).

This clonotype was found a few times. This chain uses TRBV20-1 with TRBJ2-2; D perhaps matches TRBD1 (5 bases). The germline V gene has CDR1 DFQATT and CDR2 SNEGSKA (reference sequence). V was trimmed by 4 bases and J by 1 base, leaving 10 bases between them. The CDR3 loop spans 14 amino acids. Here the CDR3 DNA reads TGCAGTGCTACCCGAACAGGGAACACCGGGGAGCTGTTTTTT. It is translated as CSATRTGNTGELFF.

The chain uses TRBV6-1 and TRBJ2-1, with D possibly matching TRBD1 (6 bases). The length of the CDR3 is 15 residues. Trimming pared 2 bases from V and 7 bases from J, leaving 15 bases between. CDR1 is MNHNS, CDR2 SASEGT, per germline. The chain's CDR3 is CASSELGAKHNEQFF. The DNA of the CDR3 is TGTGCCAGCAGTGAACTGGGGGCGAAACATAATGAGCAGTTCTTC.

In its sample, this clonotype was seen many times. The chain is built from TRBV7-2 and TRBJ2-7; 8 positions match TRBD2. From germline, CDR1 is SGHTA and CDR2 FQGNSA. After removal of 3 bases from V and 4 bases from J, the junction contained 2 bases not matched to a gene. The CDR3 extends over 13 amino acids. CDR3 coding DNA: TGTGCCAGCAGCTTCGAGCGGGGGTACGAGCAGTACTTC. Translated: CASSFERGYEQYF.

This clonotype was picked up many times. V is TRBV2 and J is TRBJ2-1; D gene uncertain. In germline, CDR1 is SNHLY, CDR2 FYNNEI. V lost 4 bases to trimming and J lost 5 bases, with 15 bases between them. This CDR3 has 15 amino acids. CDR3 sequence reads: CASSAQRLQNNEQFF. As DNA, the CDR3 is TGTGCCAGCAGTGCCCAGCGACTCCAGAACAATGAGCAGTTCTTC.

Concerning this clonotype itself: At one boundary the junction diverges from the germline segment, which might be a read error. The rearrangement links TRBV18 to TRBJ1-2, with D possibly being TRBD1 (6 bases). The germline gives CDR1 KGHSH, CDR2 LQKENI. This CDR3 is 17 amino acids long. The CDR3 here is CASSPQGTQGLGYGYAF. CDR3 DNA sequence: TGTGCCAGCTCACCACAGGGAACACAGGGTCTTGGCTATGGCTACGCCTTC.

This clonotype came up many times. V gene TRBV29-1 combines with J gene TRBJ1-5; TRBD1 is a possible D gene (6 bases). V lost 6 bases and J lost 1, with 16 bases in between. In germline, CDR1 is SQVTM, CDR2 ANQGSEA. The CDR3 is 15 amino acids. The CDR3 here is CSVTTGSGSNQPQHF. The CDR3 DNA reads as TGCAGCGTCACTACAGGGAGTGGGAGCAATCAGCCCCAGCATTTT.

This clonotype was counted between two and nine times. This chain links TRBV6-2 or TRBV6-3 with TRBJ2-7, with TRBD1 as a possible D gene (6 bases). Germline V gives CDR1 MNHEY, CDR2 SVGEGT. CDR3 length: 13 residues. The V end was cut by 6 bases, the J end by 0 bases, with 9 bases between. CDR3 nucleotides: TGTGCCAGCAGCGACAGGAGCTCCTACGAGCAGTACTTC. Translating it yields CASSDRSSYEQYF.

About this clonotype: The junction departs from the called germline gene at one end, perhaps through a read error. The V gene is TRBV29-1, the J gene TRBJ2-4, with D perhaps matching TRBD1 (6 bases). Per germline, CDR1 SQVTM and CDR2 ANQGSEA. CDR3 length: 11 residues. CDR3 bases: TGCAGCGTTGAAGATCGAGCAGGGGTGGACTTC. This codes for CSVEDRAGVDF. Full variable domain (outside the CDR3, taken from reference TRBV29-1 and TRBJ2-4): SAVISQKPSRDICQRGTSLTIQCQVDSQVTMMFWYRQQPGQSLTLIATANQGSEATYESGFVIDKFPISRPNLTFSTLTVSNMSPEDSSIYLCSVEDRAGVDFGAGTRLSVL.

The chain joins TRBV28 to TRBJ2-3, with a weak D call TRBD2 (6 bases). Deletions cut 5 bases from V and 11 bases from J, with 20 bases between. The germline V gene has CDR1 MDHEN and CDR2 SYDVKM. The CDR3 runs to 14 residues. CDR3 loop: CASSGGCQGPKQYF. CDR3 in DNA: TGTGCCAGCAGTGGAGGGTGCCAGGGACCTAAGCAGTATTTT.

Written as DNA, the CDR3 is TGCGCCAGCAGGATCATAACCGGGACAGGGATTTTGAGCAATCAGCCCCAGCATTTT. It yields the protein CASRIITGTGILSNQPQHF. The chain couples TRBV23-1 to TRBJ1-5, with 9 bases aligning to TRBD1. TRBV23-1 is filed as an ORF, its function uncertain. CDR3 length equals 19 residues. V was clipped by 6 bases and J by 1 base; unmatched bases: 16.

This chain connects TRBV9 to TRBJ1-2; a possible D gene is TRBD1 (5 bases). Germline CDR1 is SGDLS and CDR2 is YYNGEE. This CDR3 spans 13 amino acids. The germline V and J ends were trimmed by 0 bases and 4 bases, with 7 bases remaining between them. The CDR3 here is CASSVGGTYGYTF. The CDR3 DNA reads as TGTGCCAGCAGCGTAGGAGGGACCTATGGCTACACCTTC.

The chain employs TRBV5-1 and TRBJ2-1; D remains unclear. This CDR3 region has 15 residues. V lost 2 bases to trimming and J lost 2 bases, with 11 bases between them. Germline values: CDR1 SGHRS, CDR2 YFSETQ. The CDR3 reads CASSFTRPTYNEQFF. Written as DNA, the CDR3 is TGCGCCAGCAGCTTCACCAGGCCAACCTACAATGAGCAGTTCTTC. The whole variable domain, remainder taken from reference TRBV5-1 and TRBJ2-1, is KAGVTQTPRYLIKTRGQQVTLSCSPISGHRSVSWYQQTPGQGLQFLFEYFSETQRNKGNFPGRFSGRQFSNSRSEMNVSTLELGDSALYLCASSFTRPTYNEQFFGPGTRLTVL.

CDR3 coding DNA: TGTGCCAGCAGACCGGCCGTGGGCCTACGCTCCTACAATGAGCAGTTCTTC. This sequence encodes CASRPAVGLRSYNEQFF. V is TRBV7-9 and J is TRBJ2-1; D is unresolved. From germline, CDR1 is SEHNR and CDR2 FQNEAQ (reference sequence). Trimming took off 6 bases at V and 0 bases at J, with 18 bases between the two ends. The CDR3 covers 17 residues.

This clonotype was picked up many times. The rearrangement links TRBV6-5 to TRBJ1-3, with D unclear. CDR3 size: 14 residues. Germline V gives CDR1 MNHEY, CDR2 SVGAGI. Trimming removed 3 bases from V and 6 bases from J, with 12 bases in between. CDR3 DNA: TGTGCCAGCAGTTATTTGGGCCCCCAAAACACCATATATTTT. Translation: CASSYLGPQNTIYF.

The table lists this clonotype with many counts. This sequence joins TRBV10-3 and TRBJ2-7; 9 bases map to TRBD1. The CDR3 runs to 14 residues. The J segment lost 2 bases and the V segment lost 6 bases, leaving 5 bases of the junction unmatched. Germline V CDR1 and CDR2: ENHRY, SYGVKD. This CDR3 is CAISSGTGTYEQYF. The CDR3 DNA reads TGTGCCATCAGCTCCGGGACAGGGACCTACGAGCAGTACTTC.

This clonotype was counted at least ten times. The CDR3 bases are TGCGCCAGCAGAGCTAGCGGGACGCACGCAGATACGCAGTATTTT. It translates to CASRASGTHADTQYF. This chain joins TRBV4-1 and TRBJ2-3; TRBD2 matches at 9 bases. The J segment lost 4 bases and the V segment lost 6 bases, leaving 8 bases of the junction unmatched. The CDR3 runs 15 residues. Germline V gives CDR1 MGHRA, CDR2 YSYEKL.

This clonotype has just a few counts. The chain recombines TRBV12-3 or TRBV12-4 with TRBJ1-4; D is uncertain. The V gene lost 6 bases and the J gene lost 8 bases, with 13 bases spanning the gap. The CDR3 extends over 13 amino acids. This CDR3 is CASSPPALEKLFF. The CDR3 DNA reads TGTGCCAGCAGCCCCCCGGCCCTGGAAAAACTGTTTTTT.

This clonotype showed up just a few times. The chain combines TRBV10-3 with TRBJ2-3; TRBD2 matches 12 bases. Trimming removed 2 bases from V and 9 bases from J; junction bases left unmatched: 9. In germline, CDR1 is ENHRY, CDR2 SYGVKD. The CDR3 runs to 16 residues. The CDR3 DNA follows: TGTGCCATCAGTGAGGGACCTAGCGGGGGGGTTGAGACGCAGTATTTT. Protein product: CAISEGPSGGVETQYF.

This clonotype was seen repeatedly, ten times or more. V gene TRBV7-8 combines with J gene TRBJ2-7, with 8 bases lining up with TRBD2. The V gene's germline CDR1 is SGHVS and CDR2 FQNEAQ. The CDR3 sequence is 17 residues long. Unmatched junction bases numbered 8, after V lost 1 base and J lost 0 bases. The CDR3, as DNA: TGTGCCAGCAGCTTAGGAAGATTAAGCGGGAGCTCCTACGAGCAGTACTTC. This translates into CASSLGRLSGSSYEQYF.

This clonotype was seen only once. The rearrangement joins TRBV29-1 to TRBJ1-1; D is possibly TRBD1 (5 bases). This CDR3 has 13 residues. Trimming took 7 bases from V and 1 from J, leaving 13 bases between them. Germline V CDR1 and CDR2: SQVTM, ANQGSEA. Here the CDR3 reads CSGVGRPNTEAFF. The CDR3, as DNA: TGCAGCGGGGTGGGACGGCCGAACACTGAAGCTTTCTTT.

To note about this clonotype: This may be a read error, as it is one base from a much larger clone. The V and J genes are TRBV19 and TRBJ2-2, with a possible D match to TRBD2 (5 bases). CDR1 LNHDA and CDR2 SQIVND come from the germline V gene (reference sequence). This CDR3 is 14 amino acids long. DNA for the CDR3: TGTACCAGTAGTATCCGGGGAAACACCGGGGAGCTGTTTTTT. Translating gives CTSSIRGNTGELFF.

This clonotype was seen repeatedly, ten times or more. The chain couples TRBV6-2 or TRBV6-3 to TRBJ1-5, with D perhaps TRBD1 (5 bases). Germline CDR1 is MNHEY and CDR2 is SVGEGT. The CDR3 length is 14 residues. The V end lost 0 bases, the J end lost 7 bases, and 10 bases lay between the germline ends. The CDR3 DNA follows: TGTGCCAGCAGTTACTCGGGTTGGGGCCAGCCCCAGCATTTT. This codes for CASSYSGWGQPQHF.

This clonotype has a count of ten or more. The J gene is TRBJ1-1, the V gene TRBV6-5; D remains ambiguous. The V end lost 2 bases, the J end lost 3 bases, and 10 bases lay between the germline ends. This CDR3 spans 14 amino acids. CDR1 is MNHEY and CDR2 is SVGAGI in the germline V gene. CDR3 sequence (DNA): TGTGCCAGCAGTTACGACCCCTATTACACTGAAGCTTTCTTT. This translates into CASSYDPYYTEAFF.

This clonotype occurred many times. The genes are TRBV11-2 and TRBJ1-2; TRBD1 is a possible D gene (6 bases). V shed 4 bases and J shed 5 bases, with 17 bases lying between them. This CDR3 contains 15 residues. Germline V lookup: CDR1 SGHAT, CDR2 FQNNGV. The CDR3, as DNA: TGTGCCAGCAGCTCTGACGACACGGGGGCGTATGGCTACACCTTC. Its protein is CASSSDDTGAYGYTF.

In nucleotides, the CDR3 is TGTGCCAGCAGCGTAGGGGGGAAAGATACGCAGTATTTT. It is translated as CASSVGGKDTQYF. The chain uses TRBV9 and TRBJ2-3; possibly TRBD1 or TRBD2 for D (5 bases each). Germline lookup yields CDR1 SGDLS and CDR2 YYNGEE. The ends were cut back, 0 bases at V and 5 bases at J, with 7 bases in the middle. The CDR3 spans 13 residues.

This clonotype was seen many times. The V gene is TRBV7-9, the J gene TRBJ1-4; no definite D call. The CDR3 spans 14 residues. Germline-derived CDR1 and CDR2 are SEHNR and FQNEAQ (reference sequence). V gave up 7 bases and J gave up 6 bases, with 15 bases separating them. The CDR3 is CASKGDTLDEKLFF. The CDR3, as DNA: TGTGCCAGCAAGGGCGACACCCTGGATGAAAAACTGTTTTTT. Based on the CDR3 plus reference TRBV7-9 and TRBJ1-4, the full variable domain is DTGVSQNPRHKITKRGQNVTFRCDPISEHNRLYWYRQTLGQGPEFLTYFQNEAQLEKSRLLSDRFSAERPKGSFSTLEIQRTEQGDSAMYLCASKGDTLDEKLFFGSGTQLSVL.

This clonotype showed up many times. The chain joins TRBV18 to TRBJ1-4; no clear D gene. The germline V gene has CDR1 KGHSH and CDR2 LQKENI. The V end lost 3 bases, the J end lost 3 bases, and 14 bases lay between the germline ends. This CDR3 is built from 16 residues. The CDR3 coding sequence is TGTGCCAGCTCACCTAACGGACGAAAATCTAATGAAAAACTGTTTTTT. This gives the protein CASSPNGRKSNEKLFF.

The J gene is TRBJ2-5, the V gene TRBV12-3 or TRBV12-4; 14 nucleotides align to TRBD2. The ends lost 5 bases at V and 4 bases at J; junction bases unmatched: 3. This CDR3 is built from 15 residues. The CDR3 DNA is TGTGCCAGCAGTCCCGGGACTAGCGGGGGAGAGACCCAGTACTTC. Its translation is CASSPGTSGGETQYF.

This rearrangement joins TRBV10-2 to TRBJ2-3, with D maybe TRBD1 (5 bases). CDR1 is WSHSY and CDR2 is SAAADI in the germline V gene. The length of the CDR3 is 15 residues. V lost 6 bases and J 0 bases, leaving 13 bases between the germline ends. The CDR3, as DNA: TGCGCCAGCAGCGAACAAGGGGTTAGCACAGATACGCAGTATTTT. It specifies CASSEQGVSTDTQYF.

This clonotype was recorded at least ten times. J is TRBJ2-7 and V is TRBV6-5, with D maybe TRBD1 (6 bases). Trimming stripped 6 bases from V and 6 bases from J, with 18 bases between. CDR1 MNHEY and CDR2 SVGAGI come from the germline V gene. The CDR3 runs to 14 residues. The CDR3 spells CASSPPPGHFEQYF. CDR3 in DNA: TGTGCCAGCAGCCCGCCCCCGGGACATTTCGAGCAGTACTTC.